This T cell receptor beta chain was retrieved from a study of shared clonotypes between healthy human individuals. Clones were sequenced by immunoSEQ multiplex PCR, and TCRdb holds only the in-frame ones, with some missing. The table records about 650,000 clones, roughly 95% of them present only once. As defined, naive CD8 cells were CD45RO-negative and positively selected for CCR7, with terminally differentiated effector memory CD45RA+ cells excluded. CDR1 and CDR2 from the germline V gene are SQVTM and ANQGSEA. This CDR3 is built from 15 residues. Trimming took 5 bases from V and 4 from J, leaving 20 bases between them.

The source of this sequence is a woman aged 25 to 45 in good health. The sample taken for sequencing was naive CD8+ T cells sorted from blood. The chain joins TRBV29-1 to TRBJ1-1; D not certain. The CDR3 reads CSVNGPDMGGTEAFF. In nucleotides, the CDR3 is TGCAGCGTTAATGGCCCTGATATGGGCGGCACTGAAGCTTTCTTT.